Listed below are T cell receptor beta chains from one sample, sequenced in a study of cytotoxic CD8 clonotypes in ibrutinib-treated CLL. Some clones are missing from TCRdb's copy, which holds only in-frame ones; the method was immunoSEQ multiplex PCR. The data show 130,000 to 150,000 clones, 79% seen once. Specimen: PBMCs, collected after 12 months of ibrutinib treatment. Source of these receptors: a human donor with chronic lymphocytic leukemia. Both conserved end residues are part of each CDR3. D genes are given only for firm matches. Size tells how often a clone was seen (once, few, many) or the class of an expanded clone, and some rows leave it out.

d_call: -; j_call: TRBJ1-2; v_call: TRBV29-1; clone_size: -; cdr3_aa: CSVGTHATEIYGYTF; cdr3_nt: TGCAGCGTTGGAACCCACGCGACGGAAATCTATGGCTACACCTTC
d_call: -; j_call: TRBJ2-2; v_call: TRBV10-3; clone_size: -; cdr3_aa: CAIRELSGDTGELFF; cdr3_nt: TGTGCCATCAGAGAATTATCCGGAGACACCGGGGAGCTGTTTTTT
d_call: TRBD2; j_call: TRBJ2-7; v_call: TRBV5-8; clone_size: -; cdr3_aa: CASSSSAGILREQYF; cdr3_nt: TGTGCCAGCAGCTCATCAGCGGGAATACTTCGCGAGCAGTACTTC
d_call: TRBD1; j_call: TRBJ1-4; v_call: TRBV6-5; clone_size: -; cdr3_aa: CASRDRSNEKLFF; cdr3_nt: TGTGCCAGCAGGGACAGGAGTAATGAAAAACTGTTTTTT
d_call: TRBD2; j_call: TRBJ2-3; v_call: TRBV5-1; clone_size: -; cdr3_aa: CASRAGSGGPDTQYF; cdr3_nt: TGCGCCAGCAGGGCGGGGTCGGGAGGGCCAGATACGCAGTATTTT
d_call: -; j_call: TRBJ2-3; v_call: TRBV30; clone_size: -; cdr3_aa: CAWSVSAGDTQYF; cdr3_nt: TGTGCCTGGAGTGTCTCGGCGGGAGATACGCAGTATTTT
d_call: TRBD1; j_call: TRBJ1-4; v_call: TRBV7-9; clone_size: -; cdr3_aa: CAISGTESTNEKLFF; cdr3_nt: TGTGCCATTTCCGGGACAGAATCAACTAATGAAAAACTGTTTTTT
d_call: -; j_call: TRBJ2-1; v_call: TRBV6-4; clone_size: -; cdr3_aa: CASSDERAREQFF; cdr3_nt: TGTGCCAGCAGTGACGAAAGAGCCCGTGAGCAGTTCTTC
d_call: -; j_call: TRBJ1-5; v_call: TRBV7-2; clone_size: -; cdr3_aa: CASSLVQGSNQPQHF; cdr3_nt: TGTGCCAGCAGCTTAGTTCAGGGGAGCAATCAGCCCCAGCATTTT
d_call: -; j_call: TRBJ2-1; v_call: TRBV9; clone_size: -; cdr3_aa: CASSVAGGLAYNEQFF; cdr3_nt: TGTGCCAGCAGCGTAGCGGGGGGCTTGGCCTACAATGAGCAGTTCTTC
d_call: -; j_call: TRBJ2-7; v_call: TRBV7-9; clone_size: once; cdr3_aa: CASSPISPSVYEQYF; cdr3_nt: TGTGCCAGCAGCCCGATTAGCCCCTCAGTTTACGAGCAGTACTTC
d_call: TRBD2; j_call: TRBJ2-3; v_call: TRBV7-9; clone_size: -; cdr3_aa: CASSSGTSGDTQYF; cdr3_nt: TGTGCCAGCAGCTCCGGGACTAGCGGAGATACGCAGTATTTT
d_call: -; j_call: TRBJ1-2; v_call: TRBV4-3; clone_size: -; cdr3_aa: CASSQVSPTVPWGTIGYTF; cdr3_nt: TGCGCCAGCAGCCAAGTCTCCCCTACGGTTCCCTGGGGGACTATTGGCTACACCTTC
d_call: TRBD1; j_call: TRBJ2-7; v_call: TRBV5-1; clone_size: -; cdr3_aa: CASSRRGQGLGDEQYF; cdr3_nt: TGCGCCAGCAGCCGGCGTGGACAGGGATTAGGGGACGAGCAGTACTTC
d_call: TRBD1; j_call: TRBJ2-7; v_call: TRBV29-1; clone_size: -; cdr3_aa: CSVGKSGQGAYRYEQYF; cdr3_nt: TGCAGCGTTGGCAAATCGGGACAGGGGGCGTATCGCTACGAGCAGTACTTC
d_call: -; j_call: TRBJ2-1; v_call: TRBV7-2; clone_size: -; cdr3_aa: CASSSHSDNEQFF; cdr3_nt: TGTGCCAGCAGCTCCCATAGCGACAATGAGCAGTTCTTC
d_call: TRBD1; j_call: TRBJ2-7; v_call: TRBV6-1; clone_size: -; cdr3_aa: CASVGPTGFFGEQYF; cdr3_nt: TGTGCCAGCGTAGGTCCGACAGGGTTCTTCGGGGAGCAGTACTTC
d_call: -; j_call: TRBJ2-5; v_call: TRBV19; clone_size: -; cdr3_aa: CASSIVQGPRVRETQYF; cdr3_nt: TGTGCCAGTAGTATAGTCCAGGGACCGCGGGTGAGGGAGACCCAGTACTTC
d_call: -; j_call: TRBJ2-1; v_call: TRBV9; clone_size: -; cdr3_aa: CASSPGGSGQFF; cdr3_nt: TGTGCCAGCAGCCCTGGGGGTTCCGGGCAGTTCTTC
d_call: -; j_call: TRBJ2-2; v_call: TRBV2; clone_size: -; cdr3_aa: CASSEGRNTGELFF; cdr3_nt: TGTGCCAGCAGTGAGGGACGCAACACCGGGGAGCTGTTTTTT
d_call: TRBD2; j_call: TRBJ2-5; v_call: TRBV7-9; clone_size: -; cdr3_aa: CASSLVGEGTQYF; cdr3_nt: TGTGCCAGCAGCTTAGTTGGGGAGGGGACCCAGTACTTC
d_call: TRBD2; j_call: TRBJ2-7; v_call: TRBV9; clone_size: -; cdr3_aa: CASSISGRVYEQYF; cdr3_nt: TGTGCCAGCAGCATTAGCGGGAGAGTCTACGAGCAGTACTTC
d_call: -; j_call: TRBJ1-2; v_call: TRBV20-1; clone_size: -; cdr3_aa: CSGWRGRGYTF; cdr3_nt: TGCAGTGGGTGGAGGGGCCGTGGCTACACCTTC
d_call: -; j_call: TRBJ2-1; v_call: TRBV5-1; clone_size: once; cdr3_aa: CASSPDIYNEQFF; cdr3_nt: TGCGCCAGCAGCCCGGACATATACAATGAGCAGTTCTTC
d_call: -; j_call: TRBJ2-7; v_call: TRBV2; clone_size: -; cdr3_aa: CASTRDRKDYEQYF; cdr3_nt: TGTGCCAGCACTAGAGACAGGAAAGACTACGAGCAGTACTTC
d_call: -; j_call: TRBJ2-3; v_call: TRBV7-3; clone_size: once; cdr3_aa: CASSTGGPDTQYF; cdr3_nt: TGTGCCAGCAGCACAGGAGGGCCAGATACGCAGTATTTT
d_call: -; j_call: TRBJ2-7; v_call: TRBV15; clone_size: -; cdr3_aa: CATSRVLSGSSYEQYF; cdr3_nt: TGTGCCACCAGCAGAGTATTAAGCGGCAGCTCCTACGAGCAGTACTTC
d_call: -; j_call: TRBJ1-3; v_call: TRBV18; clone_size: -; cdr3_aa: CASSPREVAPSSGNTIYF; cdr3_nt: TGTGCCAGCTCACCACGGGAGGTGGCCCCGAGCTCTGGAAACACCATATATTTT
d_call: -; j_call: TRBJ1-1; v_call: TRBV5-6; clone_size: once; cdr3_aa: CASSLVGVGTEAFF; cdr3_nt: TGTGCCAGCAGCTTGGTGGGGGTTGGTACTGAAGCTTTCTTT
d_call: -; j_call: TRBJ1-2; v_call: TRBV5-1; clone_size: -; cdr3_aa: CASSWEPNYGYTF; cdr3_nt: TGCGCCAGCAGCTGGGAGCCTAACTATGGCTACACCTTC
d_call: -; j_call: TRBJ2-1; v_call: TRBV28; clone_size: -; cdr3_aa: CASSLGGWEQFF; cdr3_nt: TGTGCCAGCAGTTTAGGAGGTTGGGAGCAGTTCTTC
d_call: TRBD1; j_call: TRBJ1-4; v_call: TRBV6-5; clone_size: -; cdr3_aa: CASSNRGLKLFF; cdr3_nt: TGTGCCAGCAGCAACAGGGGTTTAAAACTGTTTTTT
d_call: TRBD1; j_call: TRBJ1-5; v_call: TRBV10-2; clone_size: -; cdr3_aa: CASRPGQTRREPQHF; cdr3_nt: TGCGCCAGCAGACCGGGACAGACGAGGAGAGAGCCCCAGCATTTT
d_call: -; j_call: TRBJ2-7; v_call: TRBV20-1; clone_size: -; cdr3_aa: CSPRNGWEQYF; cdr3_nt: TGCAGCCCTAGAAATGGGTGGGAGCAGTACTTC
d_call: -; j_call: TRBJ2-1; v_call: TRBV18; clone_size: -; cdr3_aa: CASSPIEGGSYNEQFF; cdr3_nt: TGTGCCAGCTCCCCCATAGAAGGGGGATCCTACAATGAGCAGTTCTTC
d_call: TRBD1; j_call: TRBJ2-3; v_call: TRBV10-3; clone_size: -; cdr3_aa: CATSGQGWTDTQYF; cdr3_nt: TGTGCCACCAGCGGACAGGGTTGGACAGATACGCAGTATTTT
d_call: TRBD1; j_call: TRBJ2-1; v_call: TRBV30; clone_size: -; cdr3_aa: CAWGTGNYNEQFF; cdr3_nt: TGTGCCTGGGGGACAGGGAACTACAATGAGCAGTTCTTC
d_call: TRBD2; j_call: TRBJ2-1; v_call: TRBV15; clone_size: -; cdr3_aa: CATSRGLAYNEQFF; cdr3_nt: TGTGCCACCAGCAGAGGACTAGCTTACAATGAGCAGTTCTTC
d_call: -; j_call: TRBJ1-2; v_call: TRBV7-9; clone_size: few; cdr3_aa: CASSSAGGLGYTF; cdr3_nt: TGTGCCAGCAGCTCCGCCGGGGGGCTTGGCTACACCTTC
d_call: -; j_call: TRBJ1-3; v_call: TRBV7-2; clone_size: -; cdr3_aa: CASSFNRDSGNTIYF; cdr3_nt: TGTGCCAGCAGCTTCAACAGGGACTCTGGAAACACCATATATTTT
d_call: -; j_call: TRBJ2-5; v_call: TRBV19; clone_size: -; cdr3_aa: CASSNQETQYF; cdr3_nt: TGTGCCAGTAGTAACCAAGAGACCCAGTACTTC
d_call: TRBD1; j_call: TRBJ2-7; v_call: TRBV6-5; clone_size: -; cdr3_aa: CASSFNGQGGYEQYF; cdr3_nt: TGTGCCAGCAGTTTCAATGGACAGGGTGGTTACGAGCAGTACTTC
d_call: -; j_call: TRBJ2-7; v_call: TRBV19; clone_size: -; cdr3_aa: CASSPQGARGYEQYF; cdr3_nt: TGTGCCAGTAGTCCCCAGGGCGCCAGGGGCTACGAGCAGTACTTC
d_call: -; j_call: TRBJ2-7; v_call: TRBV28; clone_size: -; cdr3_aa: CASSFSAARDEQYF; cdr3_nt: TGTGCCAGCAGTTTTAGCGCCGCGCGGGATGAGCAGTACTTC
d_call: -; j_call: TRBJ2-2; v_call: TRBV19; clone_size: -; cdr3_aa: CASIAQPAGTGELFF; cdr3_nt: TGTGCCAGTATAGCTCAGCCCGCGGGCACCGGGGAGCTGTTTTTT
d_call: -; j_call: TRBJ1-4; v_call: TRBV4-3; clone_size: -; cdr3_aa: CASSQSPRGTVDEKLFF; cdr3_nt: TGCGCCAGCAGCCAATCCCCGAGGGGGACCGTGGATGAAAAACTGTTTTTT
d_call: -; j_call: TRBJ1-2; v_call: TRBV7-9; clone_size: -; cdr3_aa: CASSLVGGANYGYTF; cdr3_nt: TGTGCCAGCAGCTTAGTAGGGGGAGCTAACTATGGCTACACCTTC
d_call: -; j_call: TRBJ1-1; v_call: TRBV5-6; clone_size: -; cdr3_aa: CASSSGTVEAFF; cdr3_nt: TGTGCCAGCAGCTCGGGGACGGTTGAAGCTTTCTTT